This T cell receptor beta chain comes out of a study of STAT5B mutations in CD4+ large granular lymphocyte leukemia. General observations from the study: Without putative leukemic clones, patient CD4-sorted repertoires remained more clonal than healthy CD4+ repertoires. Compared with healthy controls (2/35), patient top clones favored TRBV06 (8/27).

This clone occurred a few times. Its antigen is not known. Unmatched junction bases numbered 6, after V lost 1 base and J lost 9 bases. CDR3 length: 15 residues. Germline values: CDR1 LGHNA, CDR2 YNFKEQ. Original data processing: Lowest detectable productive clonotype frequency was 2.59 x 10-5. This table comes from immunoSEQ multiplex PCR, and its TCRdb copy is limited to in-frame clones, with some not included. The DNA gave D and trimming, while V, J and clone size come from that table. The sample contains just under 35,000 clones, about 70% of which appear only once. The source of this sequence is a human donor in good health. The V call is TRBV4-2, the J call TRBJ1-6; 7 bases align to TRBD1. Sequencing used CD4+ T cells from blood buffy coats. The CDR3 is CASSQGQGPLSPLHF. The CDR3 coding sequence is TGTGCCAGCAGCCAAGGACAGGGACCTCTTTCACCCCTCCACTTT.